This is a list of T cell receptor beta chains from one sample in a study of blood T cells in healthy people across ages. TCRdb reprocessed the 5' RACE reads via MiXCR and lists one record per CDR3 protein. The sample lists approximately 810,000 distinct CDR3 sequences, under 30% occurring once. The specimen was blood. These receptors were collected from a woman older than 75 in good health. Each CDR3 is given with its conserved first and last residue. D genes are given only for firm matches. Size is omitted from some rows. Given values are once, few, many or a class for expanded clones.

v_gene	d_gene	j_gene	abundance	CDR3aa	CDR3nt
TRBV18	.	TRBJ2-7	few	CASSLASGRGSYEQYF	TGTGCCAGCTCCTTGGCCTCGGGACGGGGTTCCTACGAGCAGTACTTC
TRBV10-2	TRBD1	TRBJ1-6	many	CASTLIRTGGGSPLHF	TGCGCCAGCACCCTTATTAGGACAGGGGGCGGGTCACCCCTCCACTTT
TRBV5-4	.	TRBJ2-7	.	CAGSVDQTSYEQYF	TGTGCCGGCAGCGTTGACCAGACCTCCTACGAGCAGTACTTC
TRBV7-9	TRBD1	TRBJ1-1	few	CASSPALGATGGKDTEAFF	TGTGCCAGCAGCCCCGCTTTGGGTGCGACAGGGGGGAAGGACACTGAAGCTTTCTTT
TRBV7-9	.	TRBJ1-5	.	CASSSTTPGSTGKPQHF	TGTGCCAGCAGCTCCACCACTCCGGGATCAACTGGGAAGCCCCAGCATTTT
TRBV30	.	TRBJ2-3	.	CAWSAQATDTQYF	TGTGCCTGGAGTGCACAAGCTACAGATACGCAGTATTTT
TRBV20-1	.	TRBJ1-1	many	CSAKQFQNTEAFF	TGCAGTGCTAAGCAATTTCAGAACACTGAAGCTTTCTTT
TRBV20-1	TRBD1	TRBJ1-2	many	CSARGFTGTANYGYTF	TGCAGTGCTAGAGGCTTCACGGGGACAGCTAACTATGGCTACACCTTC
TRBV12-3/TRBV12-4	.	TRBJ2-6	many	CASSFSWGAGANVLTF	TGTGCCAGCAGTTTCAGCTGGGGCGCAGGGGCCAACGTCCTGACTTTC
TRBV24-1	TRBD1	TRBJ1-4	.	CAVLDRPNEKLFF	TGTGCCGTTCTGGACAGGCCTAATGAAAAACTGTTTTTT
TRBV14	TRBD1	TRBJ1-1	few	CASSQATGRTEAFF	TGTGCCAGCAGCCAAGCGACAGGGAGGACTGAAGCTTTCTTT
TRBV7-9	.	TRBJ2-1	.	CASSLAGGPYGEQFF	TGTGCCAGCAGCTTAGCGGGGGGGCCCTATGGGGAGCAGTTCTTC
TRBV12-3/TRBV12-4	TRBD2	TRBJ2-1	.	CASTPGSGGSDEQFF	TGTGCCAGCACCCCGGGTAGCGGGGGCAGTGATGAGCAGTTCTTC
TRBV6-6	.	TRBJ1-6	once	CASSDSLSEPLHF	TGTGCCAGCAGTGACAGCTTGTCTGAGCCCCTCCACTTT
TRBV7-9	.	TRBJ1-1	few	CASSLEVGRRTEAFF	TGTGCCAGCAGCTTAGAGGTCGGGAGGAGGACTGAAGCTTTCTTT
TRBV18	.	TRBJ2-2	few	CASSPRRQDTGELFF	TGTGCCAGCTCACCACGCCGGCAGGACACCGGGGAGCTGTTTTTT
TRBV6-1	TRBD1	TRBJ2-2	.	CASSVDRVEYTGELFF	TGTGCCAGCAGCGTAGACAGGGTAGAGTACACCGGGGAGCTGTTTTTT
TRBV20-1	.	TRBJ2-1	many	CSASLGNEQFF	TGCAGTGCTAGCCTCGGAAATGAGCAGTTCTTC
TRBV6-2/TRBV6-3	.	TRBJ2-1	.	CASRVTIRGRNNELFF	TGTGCCAGCAGAGTTACGATCCGGGGGAGGAACAATGAGCTGTTCTTC
TRBV6-5	.	TRBJ1-3	once	CATQNLHGNTIYF	TGTGCCACCCAAAACTTACATGGAAACACCATATATTTT
TRBV6-5	TRBD2	TRBJ2-3	many	CASSYSGGEITDTQYF	TGTGCCAGCAGTTATAGCGGGGGGGAGATCACAGATACGCAGTATTTT
TRBV7-9	TRBD2	TRBJ2-5	.	CASGPPRDYNEQYF	TGTGCCAGCGGCCCTCCCAGGGACTACAATGAGCAGTACTTC
TRBV20-1	TRBD2	TRBJ2-1	many	CSAAGTSGRYEQFF	TGCAGTGCTGCCGGGACTAGCGGTCGATATGAGCAGTTCTTC